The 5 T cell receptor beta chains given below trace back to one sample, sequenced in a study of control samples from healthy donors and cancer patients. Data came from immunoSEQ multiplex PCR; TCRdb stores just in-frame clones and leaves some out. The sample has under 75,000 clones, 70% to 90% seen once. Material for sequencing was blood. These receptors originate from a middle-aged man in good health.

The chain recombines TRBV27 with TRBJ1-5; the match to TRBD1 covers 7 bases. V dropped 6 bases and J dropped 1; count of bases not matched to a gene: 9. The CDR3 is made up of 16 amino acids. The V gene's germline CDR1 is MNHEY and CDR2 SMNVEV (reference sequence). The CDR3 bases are TGTGCCAGCAGCGTCTCTACAGGGGCGAGCAATCAGCCCCAGCATTTT. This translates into CASSVSTGASNQPQHF.

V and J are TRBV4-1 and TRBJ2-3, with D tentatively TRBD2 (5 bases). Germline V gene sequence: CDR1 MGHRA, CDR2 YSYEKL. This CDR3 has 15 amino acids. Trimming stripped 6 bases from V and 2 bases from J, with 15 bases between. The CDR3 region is CASSRGGGLTDTQYF. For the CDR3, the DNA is TGCGCCAGCAGTCGCGGCGGAGGACTCACAGATACGCAGTATTTT.

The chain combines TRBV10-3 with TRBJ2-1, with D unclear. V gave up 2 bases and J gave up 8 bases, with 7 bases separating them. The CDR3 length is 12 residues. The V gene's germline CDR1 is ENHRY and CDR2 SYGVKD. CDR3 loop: CAISEPLDEQFF. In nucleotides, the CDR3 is TGTGCCATCAGTGAGCCGTTGGATGAGCAGTTCTTC.

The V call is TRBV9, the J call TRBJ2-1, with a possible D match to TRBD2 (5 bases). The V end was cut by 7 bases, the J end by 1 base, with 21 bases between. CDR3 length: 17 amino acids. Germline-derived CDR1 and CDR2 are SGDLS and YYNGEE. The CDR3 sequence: CASGRGAATHSYNEQFF. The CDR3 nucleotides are TGTGCCAGCGGGCGTGGAGCGGCCACCCATTCCTACAATGAGCAGTTCTTC.

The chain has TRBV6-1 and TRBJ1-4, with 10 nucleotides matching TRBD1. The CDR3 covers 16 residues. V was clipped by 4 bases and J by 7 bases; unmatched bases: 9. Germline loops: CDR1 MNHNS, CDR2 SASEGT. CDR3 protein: CASSAGQGTVGEKLFF. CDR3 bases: TGTGCCAGCAGTGCGGGACAGGGGACCGTCGGTGAAAAACTGTTTTTT.